Following are 11 T cell receptor beta chains from one sample sequenced in a study of cytomegalovirus exposure and HLA in healthy donors. TCRdb keeps only in-frame clones here, not all; method: immunoSEQ multiplex PCR. The sample lists over 45,000 clones, around 90% occurring once. The sample comprised PBMCs. The source is a man aged 18 to 29 in good health and CMV-seronegative.

The chain recombines TRBV29-1 with TRBJ1-2; TRBD1 matches 9 bases. This CDR3 has 12 residues. J gave up 9 bases and V 7 bases, and 9 bases lay outside the gene matches. Germline CDR1 is SQVTM and CDR2 is ANQGSEA. CDR3 coding DNA: TGCAGCGCAAGGGACAGGGAATATAGCTACACCTTC. The encoded protein is CSARDREYSYTF.

This clone was counted between two and nine times. The gene calls are TRBV11-2 and TRBJ1-1, with 9 bases aligning to TRBD1. CDR1 and CDR2 (germline): SGHAT, FQNNGV. The CDR3 runs 15 residues. Trimming removed 3 bases from V and 5 bases from J; junction bases left unmatched: 7. The CDR3 DNA sequence: TGTGCCAGCAGCTTCGCAGGGACAGGGCTAACTGAAGCTTTCTTT. This codes for CASSFAGTGLTEAFF.

With regard to this clone: This same CDR3 is encoded by further DNA sequences in the sample. This chain links TRBV5-1 with TRBJ2-1, with a weak D call TRBD1 (6 bases). Trimming removed 3 bases from V and 7 bases from J, with 8 bases in between. Germline CDR1 SGHRS, CDR2 YFSETQ. CDR3 length: 12 residues. The CDR3: CASSSRGNEQFF. In DNA, the CDR3 is TGCGCCAGCAGCTCCAGGGGAAATGAGCAGTTCTTC.

The chain links TRBV9 to TRBJ2-5, with 9 bases matching TRBD2. The J segment lost 3 bases and the V segment lost 0 bases, leaving 6 bases of the junction unmatched. This CDR3 region has 16 residues. CDR1 is SGDLS and CDR2 is YYNGEE in the germline V gene. CDR3 sequence (DNA): TGTGCCAGCAGCGTAGGCGCGGGAGGGCTCGAAGAGACCCAGTACTTC. Its translation is CASSVGAGGLEETQYF.

The chain recombines TRBV15 with TRBJ1-2; maybe TRBD1 (6 bases). The CDR3 has 17 amino acids. Germline-derived CDR1 and CDR2 are LNHNV and YYDKDF (reference sequence). V lost 0 bases and J lost 8, with 22 bases in between. The CDR3 reads CATSRDMGQGLRIGYTF. The CDR3, as DNA: TGTGCCACCAGCAGAGATATGGGACAAGGTTTAAGGATCGGCTACACCTTC.

The CDR3 here is CASSLRGETQYF. In DNA form, the CDR3 reads TGCGCCAGCAGCTTGCGGGGAGAGACCCAGTACTTC. V is TRBV5-1 and J is TRBJ2-5; D perhaps matches TRBD2 (5 bases). The V and J ends lost 1 base and 4 bases respectively, with 5 bases between them. The CDR3 covers 12 residues. Germline assignment: CDR1 SGHRS and CDR2 YFSETQ.

The chain joins TRBV5-6 to TRBJ2-1; 8 positions match TRBD2. The germline gives CDR1 SGHDT, CDR2 YYEEEE. This CDR3 comprises 15 residues. After removal of 3 bases from V and 9 bases from J, the junction contained 11 bases not matched to a gene. CDR3 nucleotides: TGTGCCAGCAGCTGGGGTAGACTAGCGAACGGTGAGCAGTTCTTC. The encoded protein is CASSWGRLANGEQFF.

The chain uses TRBV7-8 and TRBJ2-1; 13 nucleotides match TRBD2. V shed 0 bases, J shed 10 bases, and the junction held 9 bases outside the gene matches. The germline gives CDR1 SGHVS, CDR2 FQNEAQ. The CDR3 totals 17 residues. In DNA, the CDR3 is TGTGCCAGCAGCTTAGCACGACTAGCGGGAGGACTAGGCGAGCAGTTCTTC. Translating it yields CASSLARLAGGLGEQFF.

This clone was seen once. The chain has TRBV27 and TRBJ1-1; TRBD1 is a possible D gene (6 bases). The germline V and J ends were trimmed by 6 bases and 5 bases, with 25 bases remaining between them. CDR3 length equals 17 residues. Per the germline V gene, CDR1 is MNHEY and CDR2 is SMNVEV (reference sequence). For the CDR3, the DNA is TGTGCCAGCAGATATCGTTACAGGGAGACGTGGAAAACTGAAGCTTTCTTT. Protein: CASRYRYRETWKTEAFF.

The V and J genes are TRBV7-9 and TRBJ2-7; D might be TRBD1 (6 bases). Trimming stripped 5 bases from V and 0 bases from J, with 11 bases between. Per germline, CDR1 SEHNR and CDR2 FQNEAQ (reference sequence). There are 14 residues in the CDR3. The CDR3: CASSTTGSSYEQYF. As DNA, the CDR3 is TGTGCCAGCAGCACAACAGGGAGCTCCTACGAGCAGTACTTC.

The V and J genes are TRBV4-3 and TRBJ2-3; 9 nucleotides agree with TRBD1. In germline, CDR1 is LGHNA, CDR2 YSLEER. The CDR3 runs 15 residues. V trimming: 0 bases; J trimming: 9 bases; junction bases outside the gene matches: 7. Written as DNA, the CDR3 is TGCGCCAGCAGCCAAGATATGGGGACAGGGAACACGCAGTATTTT. Amino acid sequence: CASSQDMGTGNTQYF.